This TCR beta chain was profiled in a study of blood T cells in healthy people across ages. V lost 1 base to trimming and J lost 6 bases, with 7 bases between them. Germline CDR1 is DFQATT and CDR2 is SNEGSKA (reference sequence). The CDR3 loop spans 12 amino acids. This clonotype came up many times. Its cognate antigen is unknown. Combining a sample-barcoded 5' primer with a J-beta primer mix, a second PCR ran for 7 to 11 cycles. Every single cDNA molecule received a tag from a template-switch adaptor with 12 random nucleotides. TCRdb called the 5' RACE reads again in MiXCR, with one record for every CDR3 protein. The table shows approximately 900,000 distinct CDR3 sequences, with 40% to 60% occurring only once. Regarding the study as a whole: Investigators treated diversity estimates from one million T cells as underestimates.

The sample was blood. This chain links TRBV20-1 with TRBJ2-1, with D possibly TRBD1 on 5 matching bases. This sequence originates from a man aged 25 to 45 in good health. The CDR3 region is CSARVQGNEQFF. CDR3 nucleotide sequence: TGCAGTGCTAGAGTGCAGGGCAATGAGCAGTTCTTC.